These 31 T cell receptor beta chains came from one sample sequenced in a study of cytomegalovirus exposure and HLA in healthy donors. 60 Vbeta and 13 Jbeta primers were used in PCR. TCRdb keeps only in-frame clones here, not all; method: immunoSEQ multiplex PCR. Among roughly 130,000 clones listed, under 80% were seen once. Sequenced: PBMCs. Source of these receptors: a woman in her forties or fifties in good health and CMV-seropositive.

This clone was detected only once. This rearrangement joins TRBV7-9 to TRBJ1-4; 10 bases align to TRBD1. Per germline, CDR1 SEHNR and CDR2 FQNEAQ (reference sequence). The CDR3 length is 15 residues. Trimming at V came to 5 bases and at J to 8 bases, leaving 8 bases not matched to a gene. DNA for the CDR3: TGTGCCAGCAGCGAATGGGGACAGGGGCGGGAAAAACTGTTTTTT. It specifies CASSEWGQGREKLFF.

The chain links TRBV27 to TRBJ2-1, with D uncertain. The CDR3 totals 12 residues. V lost 3 bases, J lost 6 bases, and 6 bases lay in between. Germline values: CDR1 MNHEY, CDR2 SMNVEV (reference sequence). The CDR3 region is CASSFPSNEQFF. The CDR3 DNA reads TGTGCCAGCAGTTTTCCGTCCAATGAGCAGTTCTTC.

The CDR3 bases are TGCGCCAGCAGCCCCCTGGCTGGCGGGGGTCTCACAGATACGCAGTATTTT. Its protein is CASSPLAGGGLTDTQYF. The V gene is TRBV5-1, the J gene TRBJ2-3; 7 bases line up with TRBD2. CDR1 is SGHRS, CDR2 YFSETQ, per germline. The CDR3 extends over 17 amino acids. V was pared by 4 bases and J by 2 bases, with 13 bases of the junction left unmatched.

The chain is built from TRBV27 and TRBJ2-5, with 10 bases fitting TRBD1. The CDR3 is 14 residues long. Unmatched junction bases numbered 7, after V lost 7 bases and J lost 5 bases. Germline V gene lookup returns CDR1 MNHEY and CDR2 SMNVEV (reference sequence). The CDR3, as DNA: TGTGCCAGCACCTCGCGGACAGGGGGTGAGACCCAGTACTTC. This gives the protein CASTSRTGGETQYF.

Worth noting for this clone: Additional DNA sequences in this sample encode the identical CDR3. The J gene is TRBJ1-4, the V gene TRBV29-1; no reliable D call. The V end lost 7 bases, the J end lost 4 bases, and 7 bases lay between the germline ends. Germline-derived CDR1 and CDR2 are SQVTM and ANQGSEA. This CDR3 has 11 amino acids. Here the CDR3 DNA reads TGCAGCGGTACAGTTAATGAAAAACTGTTTTTT. It specifies CSGTVNEKLFF.

This chain uses TRBV28 with TRBJ1-5, with 10 bases identical to TRBD1. Germline CDR1 is MDHEN and CDR2 is SYDVKM. V lost 10 bases, J lost 7 bases, and 4 bases stayed unmatched. This CDR3 region has 12 residues. As DNA, the CDR3 is TGTGCCACCCGGACAGGGGGACAGCCCCAGCATTTT. It is translated as CATRTGGQPQHF. The complete variable domain, with remaining parts taken from reference TRBV28 and TRBJ1-5, reads DVKVTQSSRYLVKRTGEKVFLECVQDMDHENMFWYRQDPGLGLRLIYFSYDVKMKEKGDIPEGYSVSREKKERFSLILESASTNQTSMYLCATRTGGQPQHFGDGTRLSIL.

This clone came up once. The genes are TRBV7-3 and TRBJ2-7; D not certain. V lost 6 bases to trimming and J lost 3 bases, with 18 bases between them. Germline V CDR1 and CDR2: SGHTA, FQGTGA. This CDR3 spans 15 amino acids. Here the CDR3 reads CASRDDRSQDYEQYF. DNA for the CDR3: TGTGCCAGCAGGGATGACCGAAGCCAGGACTACGAGCAGTACTTC.

The chain joins TRBV2 to TRBJ1-5; 8 positions agree with TRBD1. Germline CDR1 SNHLY, CDR2 FYNNEI. The V segment lost 6 bases and the J segment 1 base; nucleotides outside the gene matches: 5. The CDR3 loop spans 15 amino acids. The CDR3 DNA follows: TGTGCCAGCAGGGCAGGGGGCCGGAGCAATCAGCCCCAGCATTTT. The encoded protein is CASRAGGRSNQPQHF.

V gene TRBV5-1 combines with J gene TRBJ1-5, with D tentatively TRBD1 (6 bases). The CDR3 extends over 13 amino acids. Germline CDR1 and CDR2: SGHRS and YFSETQ. V lost 0 bases and J 6 bases, leaving 7 bases between the germline ends. CDR3 bases: TGCGCCAGCAGCTTGGCAGGGGTTCAGCCCCAGCATTTT. It yields the protein CASSLAGVQPQHF.

The chain is built from TRBV19 and TRBJ1-1; D remains unclear. The CDR3 spans 15 residues. CDR1 is LNHDA, CDR2 SQIVND, per germline (reference sequence). Trimming pared 7 bases from V and 0 bases from J, leaving 15 bases between. CDR3 DNA sequence: TGTGCCAGTACCTACACCGGGAACATGAACACTGAAGCTTTCTTT. Translation: CASTYTGNMNTEAFF.

The J gene is TRBJ2-1, the V gene TRBV5-1; D may be TRBD2 (5 bases). V lost 1 base to trimming and J lost 10 bases, with 15 bases between them. The CDR3 contains 14 residues. The germline gives CDR1 SGHRS, CDR2 YFSETQ. The CDR3 here is CASSLRLGSGEQFF. As DNA, the CDR3 is TGCGCCAGCAGCTTGAGGTTGGGGAGTGGGGAGCAGTTCTTC.

The rearrangement uses TRBV5-6 and TRBJ2-7; 10 positions match TRBD1. With 4 bases clipped from V and 4 bases from J, the junction kept 5 bases outside the gene matches. CDR3 length: 14 amino acids. The germline gives CDR1 SGHDT, CDR2 YYEEEE. The CDR3 sequence: CASSTGTGAYEQYF. The CDR3 nucleotides read TGTGCCAGCAGCACCGGGACAGGGGCTTACGAGCAGTACTTC.

The chain is built from TRBV5-8 and TRBJ1-5; 9 bases match TRBD1. The germline CDR1 and CDR2 sequences are SGHTS and YDEGEE. V gave up 4 bases and J gave up 5 bases; unmatched junction bases: 4. The CDR3 is 14 amino acids. CDR3 residues: CASSLDRGYQPQHF. CDR3 nucleotide sequence: TGTGCCAGCAGCCTTGACAGGGGGTATCAGCCCCAGCATTTT.

The genes are TRBV7-2 and TRBJ1-1; D is unresolved. Germline V CDR1 and CDR2: SGHTA, FQGNSA. The CDR3 spans 15 residues. Trimming left V 5 bases short and J 1 base short, with 14 bases between. CDR3 loop: CASSLYSTTNTEAFF. CDR3 DNA sequence: TGTGCCAGCAGCCTATACAGCACCACGAACACTGAAGCTTTCTTT.

The chain has TRBV28 and TRBJ1-5; 8 positions match TRBD1. The CDR3 spans 15 residues. V lost 4 bases, J lost 5 bases, and 7 bases stayed unmatched. From germline, CDR1 is MDHEN and CDR2 SYDVKM. As DNA, the CDR3 is TGTGCCAGCAGTTCCGGGACAGGACCCTATCAGCCCCAGCATTTT. Its translation is CASSSGTGPYQPQHF.

This chain connects TRBV20-1 to TRBJ2-5, with a weak D call TRBD1 (5 bases). The DNA end is a closer match to TRBJ2-7, so the J assignment may be wrong. CDR3 length equals 11 residues. Germline values: CDR1 DFQATT, CDR2 SNEGSKA (reference sequence). For the CDR3, the DNA is TGCAGTGCTCATGGGGCCTCCGAGCAGTACTTC. Translation gives CSAHGASEQYF.

The genes are TRBV4-3 and TRBJ2-7; 9 positions match TRBD1. Germline CDR1 reads LGHNA; CDR2 reads YSLEER. CDR3 length equals 14 residues. Germline trimming cut 4 bases from V and 5 bases from J; bases unmatched to any gene: 6. The CDR3 DNA reads as TGCGCCAGCAGCCGATCGGGACAGGGAAACGAGCAGTACTTC. As protein: CASSRSGQGNEQYF.

The V and J genes are TRBV15 and TRBJ1-6, with D perhaps matching TRBD1 (5 bases). Trimming stripped 1 base from V and 1 base from J, with 14 bases between. The CDR3 length is 18 residues. CDR1 LNHNV and CDR2 YYDKDF come from the germline V gene (reference sequence). The CDR3 sequence is CATSRGLTGGSYNSPLHF. The CDR3 DNA is TGTGCCACCAGCAGAGGGCTAACTGGGGGGTCCTATAATTCACCCCTCCACTTT. Full variable domain (rest looked up from reference TRBV15 and TRBJ1-6): DAMVIQNPRYQVTQFGKPVTLSCSQTLNHNVMYWYQQKSSQAPKLLFHYYDKDFNNEADTPDNFQSRRPNTSFCFLDIRSPGLGDTAMYLCATSRGLTGGSYNSPLHFGNGTRLTVT.

The rearrangement uses TRBV19 and TRBJ1-5; 7 positions match TRBD1. The CDR3 sequence is 16 residues long. CDR1 LNHDA and CDR2 SQIVND come from the germline V gene (reference sequence). The V gene end was trimmed by 4 bases and the J gene end by 3 bases; junction bases not matched to a gene: 9. CDR3 sequence (DNA): TGTGCCAGTAGTACCCTAGGACAGGACCCCAATCAGCCCCAGCATTTT. Protein product: CASSTLGQDPNQPQHF. The full variable domain, rest sourced from reference TRBV19 and TRBJ1-5, is DGGITQSPKYLFRKEGQNVTLSCEQNLNHDAMYWYRQDPGQGLRLIYYSQIVNDFQKGDIAEGYSVSREKKESFPLTVTSAQKNPTAFYLCASSTLGQDPNQPQHFGDGTRLSIL.

Concerning this clone: The identical CDR3 is also encoded by other nucleotide sequences in the sample. The rearrangement links TRBV7-9 to TRBJ2-3; 7 nucleotides line up with TRBD2. The CDR3 is made up of 14 amino acids. Per the germline V gene, CDR1 is SEHNR and CDR2 is FQNEAQ (reference sequence). Losses at the gene ends were 0 bases for V and 3 bases for J; bases not matched to a gene: 0. The CDR3 coding sequence is TGTGCCAGCAGCTTAGCCGGGAGGACAGATACGCAGTATTTT. Its translation is CASSLAGRTDTQYF.

The chain uses TRBV5-8 and TRBJ1-2, with D unclear. The germline V and J ends were trimmed by 0 bases and 4 bases, with 7 bases remaining between them. The germline V gene has CDR1 SGHTS and CDR2 YDEGEE. This CDR3 contains 13 residues. CDR3 sequence reads: CASSLVGFYGYTF. In DNA form, the CDR3 reads TGTGCCAGCAGCTTGGTCGGGTTCTATGGCTACACCTTC.

J is TRBJ2-7 and V is TRBV25-1; 7 bases line up with TRBD1. CDR1 is MGHDK, CDR2 SYGVNS, per germline. This CDR3 spans 15 amino acids. The trim removed 3 bases at V and 5 bases at J, leaving 10 bases unmatched. CDR3 nucleotide sequence: TGTGCCAGCAGTGATGCTGGAAGAGGGGGCGACGAGCAGTACTTC. Amino acid sequence: CASSDAGRGGDEQYF.

The rearrangement joins TRBV6-5 to TRBJ2-6; perhaps TRBD1 as D (6 bases). The V end was cut by 6 bases, the J end by 2 bases, with 11 bases between. The germline gives CDR1 MNHEY, CDR2 SVGAGI. The CDR3 has 15 residues. CDR3 nucleotides: TGTGCCAGCAGACCTGACAGGACTGGGGCCAACGTCCTGACTTTC. As protein: CASRPDRTGANVLTF.

The chain carries TRBV5-1 and TRBJ2-7; D is unresolved. There are 15 residues in the CDR3. Trimming took off 3 bases at V and 5 bases at J, with 18 bases between the two ends. Germline lookup yields CDR1 SGHRS and CDR2 YFSETQ. The CDR3 loop is CASSSAQRGTDEQYF. The CDR3, as DNA: TGCGCCAGCAGCTCCGCTCAGCGTGGAACGGACGAGCAGTACTTC. The full variable domain, rest sourced from reference TRBV5-1 and TRBJ2-7, is KAGVTQTPRYLIKTRGQQVTLSCSPISGHRSVSWYQQTPGQGLQFLFEYFSETQRNKGNFPGRFSGRQFSNSRSEMNVSTLELGDSALYLCASSSAQRGTDEQYFGPGTRLTVT.

The chain employs TRBV12-5 and TRBJ1-1; D not certain. Germline CDR1 LGHNT, CDR2 FRNRAP. The CDR3 is 17 amino acids. V lost 0 bases, J lost 4 bases, and 18 bases lay in between. CDR3 in DNA: TGTGCTAGTGGTTTGGTAGAGGCAATTTCCCGCCCCACTGAAGCTTTCTTT. Translating gives CASGLVEAISRPTEAFF.

The rearrangement links TRBV4-3 to TRBJ2-7, with a weak D call TRBD2 (5 bases). CDR1 is LGHNA, CDR2 YSLEER, per germline. This CDR3 has 22 residues. Trimming removed 0 bases from V and 2 bases from J, with 32 bases in between. The CDR3 sequence is CASSQDTAGGSKLGPLTYEQYF. The CDR3 region has the DNA TGCGCCAGCAGCCAAGATACGGCAGGTGGATCCAAACTAGGACCGTTAACCTACGAGCAGTACTTC.

The V and J genes are TRBV30 and TRBJ1-5, with D unresolved. The V gene lost 0 bases and the J gene lost 6 bases, with 12 bases spanning the gap. The CDR3 contains 14 residues. The germline V gene has CDR1 GTSNPN and CDR2 SVGIG (reference sequence). The CDR3 here is CAWSVGGETQPQHF. The CDR3 DNA reads TGTGCCTGGAGTGTAGGCGGGGAAACTCAGCCCCAGCATTTT.

This rearrangement joins TRBV5-1 to TRBJ1-1; 8 nucleotides line up with TRBD1. CDR1 is SGHRS and CDR2 is YFSETQ in the germline V gene. Trimming removed 6 bases from V and 1 base from J; junction bases left unmatched: 5. The CDR3 is made up of 14 amino acids. CDR3 sequence: CASNVGQGNTEAFF. Here the CDR3 DNA reads TGCGCCAGCAACGTAGGACAGGGGAACACTGAAGCTTTCTTT.

The J gene is TRBJ2-2, the V gene TRBV7-2; perhaps TRBD2 as D (5 bases). This CDR3 is 14 amino acids long. V was trimmed by 8 bases and J by 5 bases, leaving 15 bases between them. Germline loops: CDR1 SGHTA, CDR2 FQGNSA. Here the CDR3 reads CASAPGPGTGELFF. As DNA, the CDR3 is TGTGCCAGCGCGCCTGGGCCGGGGACCGGGGAGCTGTTTTTT.

This clone showed up just a few times. The chain carries TRBV5-1 and TRBJ1-1, with D maybe TRBD1 (5 bases). CDR1 is SGHRS, CDR2 YFSETQ, per germline. V was cut by 6 bases and J by 3 bases, with 18 bases left in between. This CDR3 contains 15 residues. This CDR3 is CASMWTPTEDTEAFF. In DNA form, the CDR3 reads TGCGCCAGCATGTGGACACCGACCGAGGACACTGAAGCTTTCTTT.

This chain joins TRBV5-6 and TRBJ1-2, with D possibly being TRBD1 (5 bases). The CDR3 totals 16 residues. The V end was cut by 4 bases, the J end by 0 bases, with 16 bases between. Germline values: CDR1 SGHDT, CDR2 YYEEEE. The CDR3 is CASSRTPDAPNYGYTF. The CDR3 DNA is TGTGCCAGCAGCCGGACACCCGACGCCCCTAACTATGGCTACACCTTC.